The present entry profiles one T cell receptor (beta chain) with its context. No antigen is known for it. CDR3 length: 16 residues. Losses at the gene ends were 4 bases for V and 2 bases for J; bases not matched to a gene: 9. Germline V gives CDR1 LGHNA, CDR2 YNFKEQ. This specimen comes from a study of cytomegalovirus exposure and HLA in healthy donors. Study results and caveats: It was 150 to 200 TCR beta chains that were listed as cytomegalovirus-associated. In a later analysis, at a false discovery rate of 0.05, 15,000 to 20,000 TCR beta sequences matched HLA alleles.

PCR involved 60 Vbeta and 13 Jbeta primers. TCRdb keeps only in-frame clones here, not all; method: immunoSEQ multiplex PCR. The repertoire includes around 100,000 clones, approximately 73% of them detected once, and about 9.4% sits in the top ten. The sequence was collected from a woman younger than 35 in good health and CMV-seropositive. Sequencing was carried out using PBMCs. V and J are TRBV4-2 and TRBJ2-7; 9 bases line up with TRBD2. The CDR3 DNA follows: TGTGCCAGCAGCCGGTTGGTAGCGGGGGATACCTACGAGCAGTACTTC. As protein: CASSRLVAGDTYEQYF.